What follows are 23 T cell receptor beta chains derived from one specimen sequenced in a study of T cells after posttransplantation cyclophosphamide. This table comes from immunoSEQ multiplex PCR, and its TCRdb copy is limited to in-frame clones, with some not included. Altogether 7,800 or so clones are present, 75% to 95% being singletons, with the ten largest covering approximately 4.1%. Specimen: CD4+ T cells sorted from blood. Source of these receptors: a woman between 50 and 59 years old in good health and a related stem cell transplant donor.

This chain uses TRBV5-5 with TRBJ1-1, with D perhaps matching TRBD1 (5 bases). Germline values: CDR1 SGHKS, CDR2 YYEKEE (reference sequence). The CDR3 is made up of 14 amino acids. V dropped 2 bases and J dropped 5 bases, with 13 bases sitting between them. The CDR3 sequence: CASSLTSRGTEAFF. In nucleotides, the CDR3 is TGTGCCAGCAGCTTAACAAGTCGGGGGACTGAAGCTTTCTTT.

The CDR3 sequence: CAISEGQGAGQPQHF. The CDR3 DNA reads as TGTGCCATCAGTGAAGGACAGGGGGCAGGTCAGCCCCAGCATTTT. The chain recombines TRBV10-3 with TRBJ1-5; 11 positions agree with TRBD1. CDR1 is ENHRY, CDR2 SYGVKD, per germline. This CDR3 region has 15 residues. J lost 6 bases, V lost 3 bases, and 4 bases had no gene match.

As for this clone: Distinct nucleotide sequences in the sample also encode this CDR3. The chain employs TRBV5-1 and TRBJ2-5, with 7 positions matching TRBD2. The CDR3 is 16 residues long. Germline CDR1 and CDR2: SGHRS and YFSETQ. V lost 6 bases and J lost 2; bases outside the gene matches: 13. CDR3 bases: TGCGCCAGCACCCCCCGGGGAGGGAGTCGGCAAGAGACCCAGTACTTC. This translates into CASTPRGGSRQETQYF.

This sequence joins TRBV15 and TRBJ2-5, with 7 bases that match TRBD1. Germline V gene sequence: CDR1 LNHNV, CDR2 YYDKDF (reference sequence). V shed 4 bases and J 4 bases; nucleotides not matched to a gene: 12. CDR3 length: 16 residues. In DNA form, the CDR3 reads TGTGCCACCAGCAAAACACAGGGGAATGGGGGAGAGACCCAGTACTTC. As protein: CATSKTQGNGGETQYF. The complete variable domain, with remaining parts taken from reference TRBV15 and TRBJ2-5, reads DAMVIQNPRYQVTQFGKPVTLSCSQTLNHNVMYWYQQKSSQAPKLLFHYYDKDFNNEADTPDNFQSRRPNTSFCFLDIRSPGLGDTAMYLCATSKTQGNGGETQYFGPGTRLLVL.

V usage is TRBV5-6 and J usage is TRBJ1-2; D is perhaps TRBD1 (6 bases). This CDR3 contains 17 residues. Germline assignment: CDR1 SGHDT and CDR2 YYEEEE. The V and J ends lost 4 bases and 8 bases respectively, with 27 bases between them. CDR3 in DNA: TGTGCCAGCAGCCTGAGAAGTGGGACACAGTCTCTGGGGGGCTACACCTTC. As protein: CASSLRSGTQSLGGYTF.

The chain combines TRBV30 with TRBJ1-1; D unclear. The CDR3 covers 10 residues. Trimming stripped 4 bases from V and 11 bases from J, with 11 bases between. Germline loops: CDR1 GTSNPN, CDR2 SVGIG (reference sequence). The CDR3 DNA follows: TGTGCCTGGATAAGCACAGTTGCTTTCTTT. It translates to CAWISTVAFF.

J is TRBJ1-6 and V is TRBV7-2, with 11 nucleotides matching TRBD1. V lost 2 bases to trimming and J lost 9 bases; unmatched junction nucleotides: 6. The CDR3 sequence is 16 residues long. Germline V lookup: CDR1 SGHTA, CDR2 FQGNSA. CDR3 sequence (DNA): TGTGCCAGCAGCTTACACACCGGGACAGGGGGTTCACCCCTCCACTTT. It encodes CASSLHTGTGGSPLHF.

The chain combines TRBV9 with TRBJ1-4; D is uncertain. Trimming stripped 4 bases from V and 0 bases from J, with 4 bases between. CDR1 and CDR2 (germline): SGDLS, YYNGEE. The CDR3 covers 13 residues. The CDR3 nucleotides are TGTGCCAGCAGCCCAACAACTAATGAAAAACTGTTTTTT. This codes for CASSPTTNEKLFF. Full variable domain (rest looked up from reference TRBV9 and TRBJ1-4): DSGVTQTPKHLITATGQRVTLRCSPRSGDLSVYWYQQSLDQGLQFLIQYYNGEERAKGNILERFSAQQFPDLHSELNLSSLELGDSALYFCASSPTTNEKLFFGSGTQLSVL.

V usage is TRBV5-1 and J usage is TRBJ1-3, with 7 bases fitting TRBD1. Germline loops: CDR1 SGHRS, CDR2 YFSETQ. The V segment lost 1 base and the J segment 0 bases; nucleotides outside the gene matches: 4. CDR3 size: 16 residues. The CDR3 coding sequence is TGCGCCAGCAGCTTGACCGGGACAGACTCTGGAAACACCATATATTTT. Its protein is CASSLTGTDSGNTIYF.

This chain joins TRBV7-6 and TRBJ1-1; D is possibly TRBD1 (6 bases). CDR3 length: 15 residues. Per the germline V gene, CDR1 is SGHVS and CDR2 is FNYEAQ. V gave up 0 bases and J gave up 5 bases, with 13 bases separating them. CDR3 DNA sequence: TGTGCCAGCAGCTTAGCTCTGGGGGCGAATACTGAAGCTTTCTTT. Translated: CASSLALGANTEAFF.

CDR3 bases: TGTGCCAGCAGTTTACCGGGAAGGGGCTACACCTTC. It translates to CASSLPGRGYTF. The chain couples TRBV28 to TRBJ1-2, with D unclear. V was trimmed by 2 bases and J by 8 bases, leaving 9 bases between them. In germline, CDR1 is MDHEN, CDR2 SYDVKM. The CDR3 runs to 12 residues.

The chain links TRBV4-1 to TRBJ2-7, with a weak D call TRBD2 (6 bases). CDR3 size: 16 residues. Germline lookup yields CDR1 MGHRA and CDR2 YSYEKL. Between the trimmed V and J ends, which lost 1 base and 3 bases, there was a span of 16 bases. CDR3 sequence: CASSQGTIGGNYEQYF. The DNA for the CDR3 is TGCGCCAGCAGCCAAGGAACAATAGGCGGGAACTACGAGCAGTACTTC.

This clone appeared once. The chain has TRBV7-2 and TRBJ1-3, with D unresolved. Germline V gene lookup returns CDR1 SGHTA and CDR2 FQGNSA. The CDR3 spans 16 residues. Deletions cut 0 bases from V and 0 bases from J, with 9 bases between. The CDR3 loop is CASSLAEVFSGNTIYF. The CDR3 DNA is TGTGCCAGCAGCTTAGCCGAGGTTTTCTCTGGAAACACCATATATTTT.

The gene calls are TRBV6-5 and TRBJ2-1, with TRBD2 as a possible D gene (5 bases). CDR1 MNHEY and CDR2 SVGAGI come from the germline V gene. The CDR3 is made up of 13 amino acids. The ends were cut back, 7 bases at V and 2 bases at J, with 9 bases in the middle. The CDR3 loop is CASMRVPYNEQFF. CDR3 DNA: TGTGCCAGCATGAGGGTCCCCTACAATGAGCAGTTCTTC.

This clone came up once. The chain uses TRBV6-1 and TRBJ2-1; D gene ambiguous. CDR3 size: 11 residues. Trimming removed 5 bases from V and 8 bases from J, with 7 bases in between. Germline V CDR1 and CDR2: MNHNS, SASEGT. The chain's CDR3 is CASSYLDEQFF. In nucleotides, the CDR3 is TGTGCCAGCAGTTACCTAGATGAGCAGTTCTTC.

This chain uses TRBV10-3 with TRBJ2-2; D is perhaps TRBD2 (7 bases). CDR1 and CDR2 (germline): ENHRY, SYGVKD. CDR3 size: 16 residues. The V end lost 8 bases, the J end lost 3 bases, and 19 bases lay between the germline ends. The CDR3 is CAIGGTGGADTGELFF. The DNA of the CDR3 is TGTGCCATCGGGGGGACGGGGGGCGCCGACACCGGGGAGCTGTTTTTT.

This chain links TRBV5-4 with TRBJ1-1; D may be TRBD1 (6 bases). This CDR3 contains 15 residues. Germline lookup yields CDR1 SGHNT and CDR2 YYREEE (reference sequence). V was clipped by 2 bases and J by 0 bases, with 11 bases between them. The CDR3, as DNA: TGTGCCAGCAGCTTAAACAGGGACATGAACACTGAAGCTTTCTTT. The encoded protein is CASSLNRDMNTEAFF.

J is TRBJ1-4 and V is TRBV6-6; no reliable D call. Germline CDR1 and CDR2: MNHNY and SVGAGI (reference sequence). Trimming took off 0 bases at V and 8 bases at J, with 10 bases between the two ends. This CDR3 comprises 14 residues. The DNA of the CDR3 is TGTGCCAGCAGTTACTCTCGTGGGGAGGAAAAACTGTTTTTT. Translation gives CASSYSRGEEKLFF.

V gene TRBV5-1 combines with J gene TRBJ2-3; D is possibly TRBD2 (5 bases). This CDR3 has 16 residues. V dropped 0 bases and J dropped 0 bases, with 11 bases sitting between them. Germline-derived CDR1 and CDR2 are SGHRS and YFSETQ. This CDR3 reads CASSLAPGLSTDTQYF. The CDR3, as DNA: TGCGCCAGCAGCTTGGCCCCGGGGTTAAGCACAGATACGCAGTATTTT.

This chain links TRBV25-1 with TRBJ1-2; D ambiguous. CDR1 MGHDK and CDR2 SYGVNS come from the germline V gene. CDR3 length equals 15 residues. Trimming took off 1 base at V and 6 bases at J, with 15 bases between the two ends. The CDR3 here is CASSESRGLEDGYTF. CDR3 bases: TGTGCCAGCAGTGAATCCCGCGGACTGGAGGATGGCTACACCTTC.

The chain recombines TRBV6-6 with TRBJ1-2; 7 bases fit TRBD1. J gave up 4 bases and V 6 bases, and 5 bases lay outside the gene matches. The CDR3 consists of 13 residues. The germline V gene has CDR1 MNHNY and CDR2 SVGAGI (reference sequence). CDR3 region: CASRPGQSYGYTF. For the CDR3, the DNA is TGTGCCAGCAGACCGGGACAGAGCTATGGCTACACCTTC.

The CDR3 is CASSEVSGGIDTQYF. For the CDR3, the DNA is TGTGCCAGCAGTGAAGTTTCGGGGGGGATTGATACGCAGTATTTT. This chain joins TRBV2 and TRBJ2-3, with 8 bases aligning to TRBD2. J lost 6 bases, V lost 1 base, and 6 bases had no gene match. CDR1 and CDR2 from the germline V gene are SNHLY and FYNNEI. The CDR3 totals 15 residues.

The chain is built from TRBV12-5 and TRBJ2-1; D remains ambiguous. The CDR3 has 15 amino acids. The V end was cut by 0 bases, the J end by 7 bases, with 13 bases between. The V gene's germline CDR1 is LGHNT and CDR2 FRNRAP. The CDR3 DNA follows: TGTGCTAGTGGTTTGGTCCCCCTTTCTAGAAATGAGCAGTTCTTC. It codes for CASGLVPLSRNEQFF.